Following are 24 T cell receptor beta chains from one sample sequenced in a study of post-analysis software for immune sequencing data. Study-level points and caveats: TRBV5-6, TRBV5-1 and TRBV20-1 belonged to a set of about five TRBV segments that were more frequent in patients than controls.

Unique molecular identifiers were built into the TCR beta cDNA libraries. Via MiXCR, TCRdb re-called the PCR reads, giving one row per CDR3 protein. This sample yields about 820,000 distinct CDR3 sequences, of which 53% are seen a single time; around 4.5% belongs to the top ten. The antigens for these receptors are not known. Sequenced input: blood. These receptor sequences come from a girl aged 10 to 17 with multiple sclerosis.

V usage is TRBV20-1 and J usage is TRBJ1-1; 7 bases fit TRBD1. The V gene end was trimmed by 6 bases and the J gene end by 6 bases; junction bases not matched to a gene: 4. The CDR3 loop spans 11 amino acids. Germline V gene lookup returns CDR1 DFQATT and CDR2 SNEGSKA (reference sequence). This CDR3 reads CSAPRGPEAFF. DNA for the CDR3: TGCAGTGCCCCAAGGGGGCCTGAAGCTTTCTTT.

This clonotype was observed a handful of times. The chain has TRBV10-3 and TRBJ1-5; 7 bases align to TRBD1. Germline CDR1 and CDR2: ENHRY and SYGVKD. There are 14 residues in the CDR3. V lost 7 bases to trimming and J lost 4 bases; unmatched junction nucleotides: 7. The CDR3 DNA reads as TGTGCCATCAATGCGGACAGGAGAAATCAGCCCCAGCATTTT. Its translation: CAINADRRNQPQHF.

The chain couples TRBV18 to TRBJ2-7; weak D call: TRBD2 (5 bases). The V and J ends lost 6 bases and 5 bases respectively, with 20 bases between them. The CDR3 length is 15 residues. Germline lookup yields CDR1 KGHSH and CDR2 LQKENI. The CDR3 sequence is CASSEPGIGKDEQYF. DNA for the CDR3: TGTGCCAGCTCGGAGCCCGGGATAGGGAAGGACGAGCAGTACTTC.

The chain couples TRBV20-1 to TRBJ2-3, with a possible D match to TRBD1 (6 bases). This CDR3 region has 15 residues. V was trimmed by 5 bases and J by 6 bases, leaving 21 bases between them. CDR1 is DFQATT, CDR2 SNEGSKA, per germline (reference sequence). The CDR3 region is CSADSGLLRGDTQYF. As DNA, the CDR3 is TGCAGTGCTGATTCTGGGTTGCTAAGGGGGGATACGCAGTATTTT.

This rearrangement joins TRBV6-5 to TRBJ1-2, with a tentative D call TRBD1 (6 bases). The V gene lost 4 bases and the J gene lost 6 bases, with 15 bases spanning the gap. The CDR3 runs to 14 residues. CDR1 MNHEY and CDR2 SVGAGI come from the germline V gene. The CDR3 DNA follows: TGTGCCAGCAGTTTCGCACAGGGTATCAATGGCTACACCTTC. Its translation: CASSFAQGINGYTF.

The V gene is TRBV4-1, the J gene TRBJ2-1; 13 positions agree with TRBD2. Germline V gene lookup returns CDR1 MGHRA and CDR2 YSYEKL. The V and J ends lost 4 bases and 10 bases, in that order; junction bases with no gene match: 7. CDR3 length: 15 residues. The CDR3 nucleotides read TGCGCCAGCAGCCTAACTAGCGGGGGGGCAAAAGAGCAGTTCTTC. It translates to CASSLTSGGAKEQFF.

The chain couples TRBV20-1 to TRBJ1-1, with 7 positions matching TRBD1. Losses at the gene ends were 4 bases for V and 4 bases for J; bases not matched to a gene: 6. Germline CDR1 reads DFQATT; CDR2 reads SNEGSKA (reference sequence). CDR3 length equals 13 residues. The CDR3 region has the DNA TGCAGTGCTAAGGACAGGTGGAGCACTGAAGCTTTCTTT. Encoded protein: CSAKDRWSTEAFF.

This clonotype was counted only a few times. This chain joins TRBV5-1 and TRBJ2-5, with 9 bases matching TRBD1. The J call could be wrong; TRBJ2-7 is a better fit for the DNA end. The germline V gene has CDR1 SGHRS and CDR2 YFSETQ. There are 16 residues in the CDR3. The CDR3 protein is CASRPNTGGAFYEQYF. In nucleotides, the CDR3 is TGCGCCAGCAGACCTAACACAGGGGGCGCGTTTTACGAGCAGTACTTC.

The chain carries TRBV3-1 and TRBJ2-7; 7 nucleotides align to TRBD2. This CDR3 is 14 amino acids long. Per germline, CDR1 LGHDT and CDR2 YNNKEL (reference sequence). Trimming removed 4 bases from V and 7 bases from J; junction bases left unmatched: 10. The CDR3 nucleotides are TGTGCCAGCAGCCCCAGCGGGGTAGTCCGTGAGCAGTACTTC. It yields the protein CASSPSGVVREQYF.

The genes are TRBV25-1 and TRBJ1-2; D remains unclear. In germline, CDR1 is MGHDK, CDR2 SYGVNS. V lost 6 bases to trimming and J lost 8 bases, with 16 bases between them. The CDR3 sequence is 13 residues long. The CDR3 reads CASREPGGGGYTF. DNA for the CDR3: TGTGCCAGCAGGGAACCCGGAGGAGGAGGCTACACCTTC.

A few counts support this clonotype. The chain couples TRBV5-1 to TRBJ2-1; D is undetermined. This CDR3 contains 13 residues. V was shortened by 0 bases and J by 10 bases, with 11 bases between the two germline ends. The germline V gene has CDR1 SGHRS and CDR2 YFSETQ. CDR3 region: CASSLANPDEQFF. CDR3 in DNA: TGCGCCAGCAGCTTGGCTAATCCTGACGAGCAGTTCTTC.

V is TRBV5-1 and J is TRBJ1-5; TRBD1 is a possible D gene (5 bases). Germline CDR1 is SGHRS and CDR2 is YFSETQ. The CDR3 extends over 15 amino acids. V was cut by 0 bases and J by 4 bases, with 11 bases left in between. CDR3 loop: CASSLEHGANQPQHF. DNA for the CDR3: TGCGCCAGCAGCTTGGAACACGGGGCGAATCAGCCCCAGCATTTT.

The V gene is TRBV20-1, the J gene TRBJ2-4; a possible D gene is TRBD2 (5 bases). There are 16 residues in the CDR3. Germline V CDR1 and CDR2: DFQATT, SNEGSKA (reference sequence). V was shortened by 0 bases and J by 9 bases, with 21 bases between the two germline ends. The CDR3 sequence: CSARDSLMRRTGIQYF. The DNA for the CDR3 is TGCAGTGCTAGAGATAGTCTAATGCGGAGGACCGGCATTCAGTACTTC.

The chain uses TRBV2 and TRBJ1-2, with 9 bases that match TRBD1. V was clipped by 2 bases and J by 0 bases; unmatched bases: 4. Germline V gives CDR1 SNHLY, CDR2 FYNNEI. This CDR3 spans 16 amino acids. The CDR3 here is CASSERGTGSNYGYTF. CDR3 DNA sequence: TGTGCCAGCAGTGAACGGGGGACAGGGTCTAACTATGGCTACACCTTC.

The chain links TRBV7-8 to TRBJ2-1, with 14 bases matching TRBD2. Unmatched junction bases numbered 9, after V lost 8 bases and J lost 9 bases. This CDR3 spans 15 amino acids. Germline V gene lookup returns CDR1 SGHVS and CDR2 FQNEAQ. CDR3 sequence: CASVTGTSGSGEQFF. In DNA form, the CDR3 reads TGTGCCAGCGTAACGGGGACTAGCGGGAGCGGTGAGCAGTTCTTC.

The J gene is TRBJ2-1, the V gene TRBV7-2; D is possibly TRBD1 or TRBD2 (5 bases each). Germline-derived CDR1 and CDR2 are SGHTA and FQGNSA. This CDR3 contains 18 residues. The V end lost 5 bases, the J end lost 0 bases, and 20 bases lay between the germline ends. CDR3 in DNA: TGTGCCAGCAGCCTAGGATTTGTGTGGGGGAGCTCCTACAATGAGCAGTTCTTC. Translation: CASSLGFVWGSSYNEQFF.

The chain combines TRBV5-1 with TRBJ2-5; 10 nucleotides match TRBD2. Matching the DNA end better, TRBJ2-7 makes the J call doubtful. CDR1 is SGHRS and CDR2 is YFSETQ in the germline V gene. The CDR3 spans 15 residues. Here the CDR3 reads CASRSSSGRAYEQYF. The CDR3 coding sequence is TGCGCCAGCAGGTCCTCTAGCGGGAGAGCCTACGAGCAGTACTTC.

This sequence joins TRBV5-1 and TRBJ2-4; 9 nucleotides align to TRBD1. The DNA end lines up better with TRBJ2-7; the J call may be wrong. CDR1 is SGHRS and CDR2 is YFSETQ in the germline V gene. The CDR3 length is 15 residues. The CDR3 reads CASSLDGTGLNEQYF. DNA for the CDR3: TGCGCCAGCAGCTTGGACGGGACAGGGTTAAACGAGCAGTACTTC.

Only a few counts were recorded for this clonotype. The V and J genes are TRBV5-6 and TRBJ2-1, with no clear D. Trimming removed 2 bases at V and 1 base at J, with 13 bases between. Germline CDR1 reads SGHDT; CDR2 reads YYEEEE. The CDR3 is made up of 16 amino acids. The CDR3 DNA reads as TGTGCCAGCAGCTTCCGGACGGTTGGGTCCTACAATGAGCAGTTCTTC. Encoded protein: CASSFRTVGSYNEQFF.

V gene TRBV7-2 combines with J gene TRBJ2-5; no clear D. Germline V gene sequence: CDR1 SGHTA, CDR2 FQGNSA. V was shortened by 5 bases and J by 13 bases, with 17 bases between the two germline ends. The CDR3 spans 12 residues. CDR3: CASSPQLLRWYF. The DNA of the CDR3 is TGTGCCAGCAGCCCACAACTCCTACGTTGGTACTTC.

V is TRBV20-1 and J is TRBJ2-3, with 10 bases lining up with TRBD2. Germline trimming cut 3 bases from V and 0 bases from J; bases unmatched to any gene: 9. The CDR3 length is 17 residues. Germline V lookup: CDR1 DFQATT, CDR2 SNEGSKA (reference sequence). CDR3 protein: CSASGVAGGPSTDTQYF. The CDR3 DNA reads TGCAGTGCTAGCGGGGTAGCGGGAGGCCCTAGCACAGATACGCAGTATTTT.

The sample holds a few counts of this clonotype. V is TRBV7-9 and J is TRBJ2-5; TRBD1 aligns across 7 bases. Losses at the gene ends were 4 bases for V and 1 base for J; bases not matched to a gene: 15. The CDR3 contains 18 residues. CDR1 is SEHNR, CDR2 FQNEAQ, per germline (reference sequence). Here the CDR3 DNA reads TGTGCCAGCAGCTCAAGGGGACAGATATTACCCGGCCAAGAGACCCAGTACTTC. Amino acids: CASSSRGQILPGQETQYF.

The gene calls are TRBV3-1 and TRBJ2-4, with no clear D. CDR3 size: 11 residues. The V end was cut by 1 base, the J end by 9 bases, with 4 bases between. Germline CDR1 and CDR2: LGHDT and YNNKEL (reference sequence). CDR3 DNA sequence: TGTGCCAGCAGCCAAGCGCGCATTCAGTACTTC. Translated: CASSQARIQYF.

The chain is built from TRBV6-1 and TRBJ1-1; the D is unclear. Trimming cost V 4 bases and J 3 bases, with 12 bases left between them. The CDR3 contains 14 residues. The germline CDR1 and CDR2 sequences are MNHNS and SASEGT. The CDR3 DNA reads TGTGCCAGCAGTGTCTCTGGACCGGACACTGAAGCTTTCTTT. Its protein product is CASSVSGPDTEAFF.